This note documents a single T cell receptor (beta chain) sequence. Germline trimming cut 3 bases from V and 4 bases from J; bases unmatched to any gene: 4. The CDR3 is 14 residues long. Germline V CDR1 and CDR2: SEHNR, FQNEAQ (reference sequence). Time point given: late/post reinfection, 12 to 24 weeks after detection. No in vitro expansion preceded TCR sequencing of the sorted cells. At all three reinfection time points, viable CD3+ CD8+ CD45RO- cells from two donors served as controls. The entry originates in a study of memory CD8 T cells in hepatitis C reinfection. Profiled with immunoSEQ multiplex PCR; TCRdb holds only in-frame clones, not every one. The sample consists of some 46,000 clones, approximately 92% of them appearing once.

This clonotype was sampled from a man between 18 and 29 years old with hepatitis C virus infection. Sequencing was performed on naive CD8+ T cells sorted from blood. This rearrangement joins TRBV7-9 to TRBJ1-2; 8 bases line up with TRBD1. CDR3 region: CASSFPGQVYGYTF. The CDR3 DNA reads as TGTGCCAGCAGCTTCCCGGGACAGGTCTATGGCTACACCTTC.